The rows below give T cell receptor beta chains drawn from one sample of a study of T cell responses to AZD1222 COVID-19 vaccine. The protocol was immunoSEQ multiplex PCR, while the TCRdb copy is restricted to in-frame clones and leaves out a portion. Of about 180,000 clones listed, over 80% were seen once; the top ten hold approximately 0.98%. The sample here was peripheral blood, taken 28 days after the second dose of the MenACWY control vaccine. Receptor source: an adult who received the MenACWY meningococcal vaccine as a control. Both conserved end residues are part of each CDR3. Fields, in order: V gene, CDR3 length, D gene, J gene, clone size, CDR3 DNA, CDR3 protein. The D gene is left open where the match is weak. Rows give clone size only sometimes, using once, few, many, or a class for an expanded clone.

TRBV30	15	-	TRBJ1-6	-	TGTGCTACCGACCGTGAAAGCTCCTATAATTCACCCCTCCACTTT	CATDRESSYNSPLHF
TRBV7-9	12	-	TRBJ1-2	-	TGTGCCAGCAGCTTAGGTCTAGATGGCTACACCTTC	CASSLGLDGYTF
TRBV7-6	16	TRBD1	TRBJ2-1	few	TGTGCCAGCAGCTTATTGGGGACAGGGATCTACAATGAGCAGTTCTTC	CASSLLGTGIYNEQFF
TRBV12-3/TRBV12-4	11	-	TRBJ2-7	-	TGTGCCAGCAGTTTATCAAGCGAGCAGTACTTC	CASSLSSEQYF
TRBV27	12	-	TRBJ1-1	-	TGTGCCAGCGGTCGCGTGAACACTGAAGCTTTCTTT	CASGRVNTEAFF
TRBV5-4	16	-	TRBJ1-3	-	TGTGCCAGCAGCTTGGGTCAGGGATACACTGGAAACACCATATATTTT	CASSLGQGYTGNTIYF
TRBV14	12	-	TRBJ1-1	-	TGTGCCAGCAGCCCTATCGGGAGATCAGCTTTCTTT	CASSPIGRSAFF
TRBV19	15	-	TRBJ1-1	-	TGTGCCAGTAGTAGGGGTGTTGCGGTGACCACTGAAGCTTTCTTT	CASSRGVAVTTEAFF
TRBV5-6	13	-	TRBJ2-7	-	TGTGCCAGCAGCTCGGGACGGGCCTACGAGCAGTACTTC	CASSSGRAYEQYF
TRBV5-4	16	TRBD1	TRBJ1-1	-	TGTGCCAGCAGCGATGGACAGGGGGCTTCTTATACTGAAGCTTTCTTT	CASSDGQGASYTEAFF
TRBV3-1/TRBV3-2	17	-	TRBJ2-6	-	TGTGCCAGCAGCCATTCCTCTGCTAGCTCTGGGGCCAACGTCCTGACTTTC	CASSHSSASSGANVLTF
TRBV10-2	16	-	TRBJ1-2	-	TGCGCCAGCAGTGAGAATTCAGGGCCCACTAACTATGGCTACACCTTC	CASSENSGPTNYGYTF
TRBV6-1	14	-	TRBJ1-2	-	TGTGCCAGCAGTGACAGCTGGACTAACTATGGCTACACCTTC	CASSDSWTNYGYTF
TRBV4-3	14	-	TRBJ1-2	once	TGCGCCAGCAGCCAAGGTTCAAGGGGATTCACCTACACCTTC	CASSQGSRGFTYTF
TRBV18	13	-	TRBJ2-3	-	TGTGCCAGCTCACCACCGAGTCAGGATACGCAGTATTTT	CASSPPSQDTQYF
TRBV13	12	-	TRBJ2-7	-	TGTGCCAGCAGCTTGGCCGGGCCCGAGCAGTACTTC	CASSLAGPEQYF
TRBV6-5	13	-	TRBJ2-1	once	TGTGCCAGCAGTTTACCGCAAAACAATGAGCAGTTCTTC	CASSLPQNNEQFF
TRBV10-1	16	TRBD1	TRBJ1-4	few	TGCGCCAGCAGTGAGCCCTTCGACAGGGCTAATGAAAAACTGTTTTTT	CASSEPFDRANEKLFF
TRBV18	14	-	TRBJ1-6	-	TGTGCCAGCTCACAGAGCTCCTATAATTCACCCCTCCACTTT	CASSQSSYNSPLHF
TRBV3-1/TRBV3-2	13	-	TRBJ1-1	-	TGTGCCAGCAGCCAAGATTTAGTCACTGAAGCTTTCTTT	CASSQDLVTEAFF
TRBV6-5	14	-	TRBJ1-6	-	TGTGCCAGCAGTTTACAGTATAGTGGTTCACCCCTCCACTTT	CASSLQYSGSPLHF
TRBV6-5	13	-	TRBJ1-2	-	TGTGCCAGCAGTTACTCCGGTCAGTATGGCTACACCTTC	CASSYSGQYGYTF
TRBV4-1	16	-	TRBJ1-3	-	TGCGCCAGCAGCCAAGTCGGGGGTACACTCCGAAACACCATATATTTT	CASSQVGGTLRNTIYF
TRBV4-2	17	TRBD2	TRBJ2-3	-	TGTGCCAGCAGCCCCCGGGGCTTAGCGGGGGGGGCAGATACGCAGTATTTT	CASSPRGLAGGADTQYF
TRBV6-5	15	-	TRBJ1-5	-	TGTGCCAGCAGTTACGCAGGGGACAGCAATCAGCCCCAGCATTTT	CASSYAGDSNQPQHF
TRBV5-1	15	TRBD1	TRBJ1-3	-	TGCGCCAGCAGCTTGGGCAGGGGGCAGGGAAACACCATATATTTT	CASSLGRGQGNTIYF
TRBV28	14	-	TRBJ1-4	-	TGTGCCAGCAGCTACACAGCAATGAGGGAAAAACTGTTTTTT	CASSYTAMREKLFF
TRBV5-5	16	TRBD1	TRBJ1-1	-	TGTGCCAGCAGCTTGGGGACAGGGGATTTGCGCACTGAAGCTTTCTTT	CASSLGTGDLRTEAFF
TRBV11-3	14	-	TRBJ2-1	-	TGTGCCAGCAGCTTAGGGGAACAGTACAATGAGCAGTTCTTC	CASSLGEQYNEQFF
TRBV7-2	13	-	TRBJ2-1	-	TGTGCCAGCAGCTACACCCCCTACAATGAGCAGTTCTTC	CASSYTPYNEQFF
TRBV11-2	13	-	TRBJ1-6	-	TGTGCCAGCAGCCCTACTCAGAATTCACCCCTCCACTTT	CASSPTQNSPLHF
TRBV5-6	14	-	TRBJ2-3	-	TGTGCCGCCGCGATCCGACAAAACACAGATACGCAGTATTTT	CAAAIRQNTDTQYF
TRBV6-5	15	TRBD1	TRBJ2-2	-	TGTGCCAGCAGTAGGGGACAGCCGAACACCGGGGAGCTGTTTTTT	CASSRGQPNTGELFF
TRBV3-1/TRBV3-2	12	-	TRBJ2-2	-	TGTGCCAGCCGGTGGGGCACCGGGGAGCTGTTTTTT	CASRWGTGELFF
TRBV3-1/TRBV3-2	14	-	TRBJ1-1	-	TGTGCCAGCAGCCAAGCGGCGACAGACACTGAAGCTTTCTTT	CASSQAATDTEAFF
TRBV16	12	-	TRBJ1-1	-	TGTGCCAGCAGCCGAGTGAACACTGAAGCTTTCTTT	CASSRVNTEAFF
TRBV5-1	15	-	TRBJ1-6	once	TGCGCCAGCAGCTTAGGGACATTAGATAATTCACCCCTCCACTTT	CASSLGTLDNSPLHF
TRBV19	17	TRBD1	TRBJ2-2	-	TGTGCCAGTAGTAGACGAGGACAGGGGACGAACACCGGGGAGCTGTTTTTT	CASSRRGQGTNTGELFF
TRBV2	15	-	TRBJ1-5	-	TGTGCCAGCAGTTTTGAGTCAGCCAGCAATCAGCCCCAGCATTTT	CASSFESASNQPQHF
TRBV7-9	14	-	TRBJ1-2	-	TGTGCCAGCAGCTTAATGGGGGGCTCGTATGGCTACACCTTC	CASSLMGGSYGYTF
TRBV28	15	TRBD1	TRBJ1-6	-	TGTGCCAGCAGTTTGGACAGGGGAAGTATTTCACCCCTCCACTTT	CASSLDRGSISPLHF
TRBV19	14	-	TRBJ1-2	-	TGTGCCAGTACATACGACGGACTTAACTATGGCTACACCTTC	CASTYDGLNYGYTF